This T cell receptor (beta chain) was recorded in a study of blood T cells in healthy people across ages (dated by TCRdb to the mid-2010s). Regarding the research as a whole: In model experiments, template switching captured about one uniquely barcoded TCR beta cDNA molecule for every two T cells. Using deep sequencing normalized with unique cDNA molecular identifiers, the study measured how TCR beta repertoire diversity changes with age. Donors were grouped into four age groups: young (average roughly 17 years), middle-aged (around 39), aged (about 60) and long-lived (roughly 80). The study analyzed two additional independent replicas of 1 million unique cDNA reads from the same blood draw for two donors, one aged 18 to 30 and one aged 80 or older. The study at large found these results: Estimates of total diversity from one million sequenced T cells were regarded as lower bounds and underestimates. As age increased, observed TCR beta diversity per million T cells dropped in a roughly linear way, and a significant reduction was already evident by age about 40. The long-lived group showed more naive CD4+ T cells, fewer expanded clones and increased TCR diversity than the aged group, suggesting age selection. Since profiling was done on bulk unsorted PBMCs, naive and antigen-experienced compartments could not be conclusively compared. The CMV infection status of donors was not known, potentially confounding age-related changes in expanded clonotypes. Observed TCR beta diversity correlated strongly with the percentage of naive T cells measured by flow cytometry.

Details on this clonotype: The antigen it recognizes is unknown. No much larger clonotype is one base removed from it; base qualities were not supplied.

The V and J ends are trimmed by 3 bases and 5 bases, leaving 10 bases between them. The CDR3, cysteine through phenylalanine, is 12 amino acids long. Solely the CDR3 DNA is kept, with 36 bases framed from the first base. Reading the germline V gene gives CDR1 SQVTM and CDR2 ANQGSEA. Receptor amplification or capture employed 5' RACE. For sequencing, an Illumina HiSeq 2500 was employed. A second PCR of roughly 7 to 11 cycles was performed with a sample-barcoded 5' primer and a J-beta primer mix. Each TCR beta cDNA molecule received a unique molecular identifier from a template-switch 5' adaptor carrying 12 random nucleotides. Each sample yielded at least 2.5 million CDR3-containing paired-end reads. The Mint cDNA synthesis kit, primed by a TRBC-specific oligonucleotide, was used to synthesize first-strand cDNA from all RNA. All cDNA was treated with uracil-DNA glycosylase and then went through a first 18-cycle PCR with the universal primers M1SS and BC2_uni_R. The original methods were these. For normalization, 1 million high-quality reads, each with a distinct molecular identifier, were randomly selected from each sample. Reads sharing molecular identifiers were discarded rather than binned into consensus sequences. MiTCR, run with a Q25 quality threshold and the strictest error-elimination algorithm, handled CDR3 identification, clonotype clustering and error correction. A nonparametric unseen species model with Euler transformation was used to estimate lower-bound total TCR beta diversity. TCRdb handled the public reads itself, with Q25 trimming in fastp and clone calling in MiXCR, and kept productive beta chains. Each CDR3 protein appears once, grouped with its most common genes and DNA. The V and J calls come from TCRdb's annotation, not from the publication. The sample profile shows some 760,000 distinct CDR3 sequences; 20% to 25% of them were found once. The ten biggest clones cover more than 8.5% of the sample.

Donors were 40 or so systemically healthy Caucasian individuals from Russia aged roughly 6 to 90 years. About 9.1 milliliters of peripheral blood were collected from each donor into EDTA-treated Vacutainer tubes. Ficoll-Paque density-gradient centrifugation was used to isolate PBMCs, with at least 7 million per sample. Total RNA, at least 6 micrograms per sample, was extracted from PBMCs with Trizol reagent. Naive CD45RAhigh/CD27high T cell percentages were measured by flow cytometry on a PBMC aliquot from every donor. The same sample was also used in a study of T cells of mothers and their children. From the second report: The donors were nine systemically healthy Caucasian individuals, made up of three mothers and their six children. cDNA synthesis consumed the entire amount of extracted RNA, loaded at about 1.5 ug RNA in each 15 ul reaction. In the second PCR, sample barcodes and 2-4 random nucleotides were introduced via the M1S primer. Over 8.5 million TCR beta CDR3 reads came from each mother, compared with about 3 million reads from each child. TCR recombination output is similarly shaped by thymic selection in related and unrelated pairs, with a minor effect exerted by inherited differences. Normalized repertoire overlap in related mother-child pairs was always slightly higher than in unrelated mother-child pairs, but the difference was never significant. No persistent microchimeric T cell clones were found, with a detection sensitivity of 85 to 100 clones per million clonotypes. To look for features that set related mother-child pairs apart from unrelated individuals, the researchers ran deep NGS to compare the TCR beta repertoires of mothers and children. The mean age was around 40 +/- 4 years for the mothers and about 10 +/- 4 years for the children. After adapters were ligated using NEBNext reagents, the libraries underwent 100+100 nt paired-end sequencing on an Illumina HiSeq 2000. To prevent cross-contamination, the mother and child libraries were prepared a month apart and were sequenced in separate runs. Between roughly 500,000 and 2,300,000 distinct TCR beta clonotypes were identified per donor. Naive TCR beta clonotypes were estimated from low-frequency clonotypes matched to each donor's FACS-determined naive share, without sorting.

The receptor chain draws on TRBV29-1 and TRBJ2-5; the D gene is unclear. Sequenced sample: blood. The TCR comes from a boy between 10 and 17 years old in good health. The bases are TGCAGCGTTGACAGCAGTAGGGAGACCCAGTACTTC. It translates as CSVDSSRETQYF.